This section outlines one TCR beta chain sequence together with its context. Sequencing was performed with immunoSEQ multiplex PCR; in TCRdb, only in-frame clones are kept and a portion is missing. Among 2,500 to 3,500 clones listed, approximately 77% were seen once. The CDR3 sequence is 15 residues long. Germline CDR1 and CDR2: LGHNA and YNFKEQ. Unmatched junction bases numbered 0, after V lost 3 bases and J lost 0 bases. These data come from a study of circulating and synovial CD4+ cells in juvenile arthritis. The chain uses TRBV4-2 and TRBJ2-1; 9 bases are a match to TRBD2. Sequencing used CD4+ T cells from synovial fluid. This receptor was obtained from a human donor with juvenile idiopathic arthritis. CDR3 sequence: CASSHSGSSYNEQFF. CDR3 DNA sequence: TGTGCCAGCAGCCATAGCGGGAGCTCCTACAATGAGCAGTTCTTC.